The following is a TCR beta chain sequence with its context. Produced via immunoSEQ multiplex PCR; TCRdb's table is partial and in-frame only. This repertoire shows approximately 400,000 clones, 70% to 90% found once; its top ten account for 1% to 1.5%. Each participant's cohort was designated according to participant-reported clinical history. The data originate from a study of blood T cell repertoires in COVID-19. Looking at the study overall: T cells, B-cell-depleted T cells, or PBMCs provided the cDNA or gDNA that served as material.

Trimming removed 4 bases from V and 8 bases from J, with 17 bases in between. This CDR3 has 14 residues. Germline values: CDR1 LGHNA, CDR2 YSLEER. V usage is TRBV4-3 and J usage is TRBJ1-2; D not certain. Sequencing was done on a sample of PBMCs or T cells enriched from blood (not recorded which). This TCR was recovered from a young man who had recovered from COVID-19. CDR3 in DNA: TGCGCCAGCAGCCGGGTAGGCGGGGTTCACGGCTACACCTTC. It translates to CASSRVGGVHGYTF.